This TCR beta chain was observed in a study of blood T cell repertoires in COVID-19. The wider study: Both acute and convalescent COVID-19 samples were obtained from the United States, Italy and Spain.

This CDR3 is 15 amino acids long. The V and J ends lost 4 bases and 3 bases respectively, with 15 bases between them. In germline, CDR1 is KGHSH, CDR2 LQKENI. TCRdb keeps only in-frame clones here, not all; method: immunoSEQ multiplex PCR. The table records 300,000 to 400,000 clones, 85% to 90% of them present only once. This chain joins TRBV18 and TRBJ1-2; D uncertain. The sample was peripheral blood. This receptor was obtained from a woman aged 45 to 65 with active or convalescent COVID-19. CDR3 sequence (DNA): TGTGCCAGCTCACTCTTCGAGGGTGGGGACTATGGCTACACCTTC. This encodes CASSLFEGGDYGYTF.